The clone carrying this TCR beta chain was detected a few times. Synthetic spike-ins, TCR analog templates, were added into each PCR. Using immunoSEQ multiplex PCR, the repertoire was profiled, and TCRdb retains in-frame clones only, with some absent. Among 100,000 or so clones listed, approximately 90% were seen once. These data originate in a study of PD-L1 blockade in urothelial cancer. The junction had 7 bases not matched to a gene; V was cut back by 9 bases and J by 4 bases. CDR3 size: 14 residues. Germline V gene sequence: CDR1 MNHEY, CDR2 SMNVEV (reference sequence). The genes are TRBV27 and TRBJ2-1, with 9 nucleotides matching TRBD2. Specimen: PBMCs, collected around atezolizumab (anti-PD-L1) treatment. The sequence was collected from an elderly woman with urothelial cancer. Here the CDR3 DNA reads TGTGCCAGTAGTAGCGGGAGAGGGTACAATGAGCAGTTCTTC. Translation gives CASSSGRGYNEQFF.